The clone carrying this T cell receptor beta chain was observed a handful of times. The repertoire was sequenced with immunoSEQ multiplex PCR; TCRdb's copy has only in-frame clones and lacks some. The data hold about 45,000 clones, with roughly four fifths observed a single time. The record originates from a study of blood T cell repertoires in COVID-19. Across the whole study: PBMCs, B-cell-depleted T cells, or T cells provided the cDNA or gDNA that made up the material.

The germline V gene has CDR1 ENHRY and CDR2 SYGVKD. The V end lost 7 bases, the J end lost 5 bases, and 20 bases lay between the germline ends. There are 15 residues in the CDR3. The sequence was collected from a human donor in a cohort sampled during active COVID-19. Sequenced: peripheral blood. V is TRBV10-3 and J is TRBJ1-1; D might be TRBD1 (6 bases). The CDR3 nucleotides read TGTGCCATCAAATCGGGACGCCAAGGGGGAACTGAAGCTTTCTTT. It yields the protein CAIKSGRQGGTEAFF.